These T cell receptor beta chains were read from a single sample in a study of CD8+ T cells in alopecia areata. The protocol was immunoSEQ multiplex PCR, while the TCRdb copy is restricted to in-frame clones and leaves out a portion. The sample holds about 190,000 clones, around 56% seen once. Sequences were derived from CD4+ T cells sorted from blood, sampled at week 4, from a patient treated with tofacitinib. The origin of the receptors is a human donor with alopecia areata. CDR3s leave out the opening cysteine and the closing phenylalanine or tryptophan.

j_gene,v_gene,CDR3aa
TRBJ2-1,TRBV5-1,ASSFPGVEQF
TRBJ2-5,TRBV5-1,ASRPGGGEETQY
TRBJ2-3,TRBV4-3,ASSQAPVFTDTQY
TRBJ2-2,TRBV18,ASSPSWRINTGELF
TRBJ2-2,TRBV7-3,ASSLLWGTGELF
TRBJ2-7,TRBV27,ASSGITTGAYEQY
TRBJ2-7,TRBV15,ATSRDRGRTY
TRBJ2-2,TRBV7-2,ATRLAGDTGELF
TRBJ2-4,TRBV28,ASSLMGPSIQY
TRBJ2-7,TRBV6-6,ASSRTSGEGLYEQY
TRBJ2-7,TRBV9,ASSSDGVGGEQY
TRBJ1-5,TRBV4-1,ASSQEIMPARSQQPQH
TRBJ2-7,TRBV6-1,ASSGRGVLEQY
TRBJ2-1,TRBV6-4,ASSWKGVYEQF
TRBJ2-5,TRBV15,ATSRPLADQETQY
TRBJ2-5,TRBV29-1,SVWTSGRAGTQY
TRBJ2-5,TRBV29-1,SAAGVAQETQY
TRBJ2-7,TRBV4-3,ASSQGEGIPYEQY
TRBJ2-3,TRBV7-2,ASSPYDTQY
TRBJ1-2,TRBV30,AWSGRGGFGGYT
TRBJ2-7,TRBV5-1,ASSRGTSGAYEQY
TRBJ2-1,TRBV29-1,SVDRERNNEQF
TRBJ2-5,TRBV5-4,ASSGRTGRETQY
TRBJ2-3,TRBV27,ASSPLGTDTQY
TRBJ1-1,TRBV6-6,ASRWGWVTEAF
TRBJ2-1,TRBV4-2,ASSQGASGYEQF
TRBJ2-7,TRBV15,ATSLQLSSYEQY